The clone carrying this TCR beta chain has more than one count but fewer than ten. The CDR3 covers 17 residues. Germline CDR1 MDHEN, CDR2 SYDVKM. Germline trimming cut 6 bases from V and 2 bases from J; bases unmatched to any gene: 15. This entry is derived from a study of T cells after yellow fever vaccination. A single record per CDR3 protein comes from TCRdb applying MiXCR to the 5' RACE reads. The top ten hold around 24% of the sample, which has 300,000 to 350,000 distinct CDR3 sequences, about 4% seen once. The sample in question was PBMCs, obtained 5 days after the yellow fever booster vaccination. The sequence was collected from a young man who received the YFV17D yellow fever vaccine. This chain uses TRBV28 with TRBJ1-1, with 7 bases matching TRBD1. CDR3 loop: CASSPDPWEGANTEAFF. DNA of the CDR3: TGTGCCAGCAGCCCCGACCCCTGGGAGGGGGCAAACACTGAAGCTTTCTTT. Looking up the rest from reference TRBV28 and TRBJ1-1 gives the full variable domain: DVKVTQSSRYLVKRTGEKVFLECVQDMDHENMFWYRQDPGLGLRLIYFSYDVKMKEKGDIPEGYSVSREKKERFSLILESASTNQTSMYLCASSPDPWEGANTEAFFGQGTRLTVV.